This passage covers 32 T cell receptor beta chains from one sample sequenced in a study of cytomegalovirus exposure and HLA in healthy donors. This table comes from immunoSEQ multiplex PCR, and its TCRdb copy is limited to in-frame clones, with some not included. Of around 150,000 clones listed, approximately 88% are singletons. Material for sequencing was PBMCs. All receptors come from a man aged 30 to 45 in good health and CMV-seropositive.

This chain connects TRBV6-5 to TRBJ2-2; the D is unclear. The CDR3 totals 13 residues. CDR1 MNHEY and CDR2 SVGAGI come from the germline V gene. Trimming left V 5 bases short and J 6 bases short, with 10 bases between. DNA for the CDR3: TGTGCCAGCAGTGAAAGTGAGGCCGGGGAGCTGTTTTTT. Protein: CASSESEAGELFF.

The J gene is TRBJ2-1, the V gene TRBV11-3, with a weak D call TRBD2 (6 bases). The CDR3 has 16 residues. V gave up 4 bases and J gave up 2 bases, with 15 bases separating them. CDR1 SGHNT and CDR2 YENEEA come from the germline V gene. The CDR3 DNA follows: TGTGCCAGCAGCTGGGCTGGAGGGGCAACCTACAATGAGCAGTTCTTC. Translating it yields CASSWAGGATYNEQFF.

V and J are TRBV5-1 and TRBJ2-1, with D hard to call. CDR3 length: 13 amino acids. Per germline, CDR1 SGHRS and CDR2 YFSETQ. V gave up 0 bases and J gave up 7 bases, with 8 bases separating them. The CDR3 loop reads CASSLAARNEQFF. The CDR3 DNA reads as TGCGCCAGCAGCTTGGCCGCTAGAAATGAGCAGTTCTTC.

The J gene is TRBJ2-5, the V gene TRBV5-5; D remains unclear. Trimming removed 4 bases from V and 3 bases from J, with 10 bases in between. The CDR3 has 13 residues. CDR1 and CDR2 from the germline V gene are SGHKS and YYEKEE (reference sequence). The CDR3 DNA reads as TGTGCCAGCAGCAGCTGGAGCGAAGAGACCCAGTACTTC. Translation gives CASSSWSEETQYF.

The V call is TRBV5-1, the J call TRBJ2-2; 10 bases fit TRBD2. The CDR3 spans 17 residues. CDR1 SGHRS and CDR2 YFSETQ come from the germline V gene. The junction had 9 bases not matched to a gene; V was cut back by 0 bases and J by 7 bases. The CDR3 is CASSLESSGGLHGELFF. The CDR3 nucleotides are TGCGCCAGCAGCTTGGAGTCTAGCGGGGGTCTCCACGGGGAGCTGTTTTTT.

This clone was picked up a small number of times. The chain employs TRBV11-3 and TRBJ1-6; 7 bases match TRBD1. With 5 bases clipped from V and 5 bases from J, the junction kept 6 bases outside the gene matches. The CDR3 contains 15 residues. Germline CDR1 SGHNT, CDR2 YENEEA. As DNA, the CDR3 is TGTGCCAGCAGCCCTGGGACAGAACATAATTCACCCCTCCACTTT. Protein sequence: CASSPGTEHNSPLHF.

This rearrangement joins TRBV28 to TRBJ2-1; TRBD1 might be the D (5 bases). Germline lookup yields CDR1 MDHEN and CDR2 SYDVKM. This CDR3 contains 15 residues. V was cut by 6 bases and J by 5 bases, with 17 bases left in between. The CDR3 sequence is CASSPRWGQHNEQFF. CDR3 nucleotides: TGTGCCAGCAGCCCACGATGGGGCCAGCACAATGAGCAGTTCTTC. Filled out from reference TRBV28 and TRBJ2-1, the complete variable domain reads DVKVTQSSRYLVKRTGEKVFLECVQDMDHENMFWYRQDPGLGLRLIYFSYDVKMKEKGDIPEGYSVSREKKERFSLILESASTNQTSMYLCASSPRWGQHNEQFFGPGTRLTVL.

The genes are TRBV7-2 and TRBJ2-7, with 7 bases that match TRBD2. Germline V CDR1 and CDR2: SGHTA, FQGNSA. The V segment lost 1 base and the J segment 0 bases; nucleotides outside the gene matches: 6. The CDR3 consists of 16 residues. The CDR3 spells CASSLEGGRVSYEQYF. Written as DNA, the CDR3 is TGTGCCAGCAGCTTAGAGGGAGGGAGGGTCTCCTACGAGCAGTACTTC.

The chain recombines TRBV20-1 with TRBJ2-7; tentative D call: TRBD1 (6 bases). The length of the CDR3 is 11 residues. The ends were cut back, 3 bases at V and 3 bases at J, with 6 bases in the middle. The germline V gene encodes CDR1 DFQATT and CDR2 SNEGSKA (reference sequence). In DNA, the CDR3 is TGCAGTGCTAGGACAGGCTACGAGCAGTACTTC. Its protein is CSARTGYEQYF.

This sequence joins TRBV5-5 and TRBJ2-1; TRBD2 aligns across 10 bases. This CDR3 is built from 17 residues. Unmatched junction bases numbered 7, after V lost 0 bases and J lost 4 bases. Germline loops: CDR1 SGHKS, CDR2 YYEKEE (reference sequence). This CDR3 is CASSLGLAGNTYNEQFF. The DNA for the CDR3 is TGTGCCAGCAGCTTGGGACTAGCGGGCAATACTTACAATGAGCAGTTCTTC.

The CDR3 DNA follows: TGTGCCAGCAGCTCACAGGGTAGGGAGCAGTACTTC. Amino acids: CASSSQGREQYF. This chain connects TRBV28 to TRBJ2-7; weak D call: TRBD1 (6 bases). V was trimmed by 6 bases and J by 7 bases, leaving 13 bases between them. Germline V gives CDR1 MDHEN, CDR2 SYDVKM. The CDR3 loop spans 12 amino acids. Filled out from reference TRBV28 and TRBJ2-7, the complete variable domain reads DVKVTQSSRYLVKRTGEKVFLECVQDMDHENMFWYRQDPGLGLRLIYFSYDVKMKEKGDIPEGYSVSREKKERFSLILESASTNQTSMYLCASSSQGREQYFGPGTRLTVT.

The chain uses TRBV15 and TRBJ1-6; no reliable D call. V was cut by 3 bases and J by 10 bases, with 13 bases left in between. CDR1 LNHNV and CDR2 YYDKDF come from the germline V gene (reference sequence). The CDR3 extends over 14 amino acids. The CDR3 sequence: CATSRAEVGSPLHF. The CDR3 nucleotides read TGTGCCACCAGCAGGGCAGAGGTTGGCTCACCCCTCCACTTT.

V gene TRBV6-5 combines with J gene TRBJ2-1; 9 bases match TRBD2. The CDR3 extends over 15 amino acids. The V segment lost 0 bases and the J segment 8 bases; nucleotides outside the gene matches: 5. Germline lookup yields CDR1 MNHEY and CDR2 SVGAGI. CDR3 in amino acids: CASSYSAAGGHEQFF. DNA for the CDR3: TGTGCCAGCAGTTACTCGGCAGCGGGAGGCCATGAGCAGTTCTTC.

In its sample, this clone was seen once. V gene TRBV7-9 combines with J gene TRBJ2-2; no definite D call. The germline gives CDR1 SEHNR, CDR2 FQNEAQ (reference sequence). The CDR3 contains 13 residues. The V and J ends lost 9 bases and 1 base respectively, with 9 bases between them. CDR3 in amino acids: CASGKENTGELFF. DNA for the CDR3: TGTGCCAGTGGCAAAGAGAACACCGGGGAGCTGTTTTTT.

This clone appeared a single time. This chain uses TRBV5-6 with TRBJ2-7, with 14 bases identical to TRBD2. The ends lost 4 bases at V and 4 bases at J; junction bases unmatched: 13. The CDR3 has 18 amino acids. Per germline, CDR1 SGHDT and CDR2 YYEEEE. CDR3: CASSPGLAGATAEYEQYF. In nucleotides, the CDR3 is TGTGCCAGCAGCCCGGGACTAGCGGGAGCGACGGCGGAGTACGAGCAGTACTTC.

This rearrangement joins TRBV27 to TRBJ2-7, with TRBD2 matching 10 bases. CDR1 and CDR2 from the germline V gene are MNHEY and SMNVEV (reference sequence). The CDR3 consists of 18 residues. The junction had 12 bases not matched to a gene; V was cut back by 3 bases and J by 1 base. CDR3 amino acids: CASSLGASGSYPSYEQYF. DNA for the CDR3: TGTGCCAGCAGTTTGGGGGCTAGCGGGAGCTATCCTTCCTACGAGCAGTACTTC.

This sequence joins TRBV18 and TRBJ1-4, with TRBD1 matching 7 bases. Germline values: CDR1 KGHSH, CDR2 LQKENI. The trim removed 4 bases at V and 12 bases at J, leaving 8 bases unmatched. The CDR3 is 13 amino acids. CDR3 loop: CASSQADREQLFF. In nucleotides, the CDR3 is TGTGCCAGCTCACAAGCTGACAGGGAACAACTGTTTTTT.

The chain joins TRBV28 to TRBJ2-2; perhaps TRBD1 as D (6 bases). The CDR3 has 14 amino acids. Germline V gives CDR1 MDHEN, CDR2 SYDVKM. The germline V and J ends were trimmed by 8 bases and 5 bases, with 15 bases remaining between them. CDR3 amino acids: CASAGTLGTGELFF. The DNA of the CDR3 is TGTGCCAGCGCCGGGACACTAGGAACCGGGGAGCTGTTTTTT.

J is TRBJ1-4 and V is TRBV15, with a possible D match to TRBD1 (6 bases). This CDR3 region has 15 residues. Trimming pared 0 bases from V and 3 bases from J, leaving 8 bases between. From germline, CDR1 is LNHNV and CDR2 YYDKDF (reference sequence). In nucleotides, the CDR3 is TGTGCCACCAGCAGAGATGCAGGGGCTAATGAAAAACTGTTTTTT. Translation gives CATSRDAGANEKLFF.

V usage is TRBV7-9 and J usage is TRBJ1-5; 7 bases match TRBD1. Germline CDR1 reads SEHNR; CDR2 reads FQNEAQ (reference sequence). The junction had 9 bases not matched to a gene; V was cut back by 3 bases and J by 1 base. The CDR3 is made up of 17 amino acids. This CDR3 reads CASSLSKGAESNQPQHF. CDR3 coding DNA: TGTGCCAGCAGCTTGAGTAAGGGGGCTGAAAGCAATCAGCCCCAGCATTTT.

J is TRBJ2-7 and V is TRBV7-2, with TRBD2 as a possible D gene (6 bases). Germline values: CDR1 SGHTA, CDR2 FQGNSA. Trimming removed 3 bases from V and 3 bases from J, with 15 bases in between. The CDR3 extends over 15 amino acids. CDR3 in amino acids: CASSLDPGTFYEQYF. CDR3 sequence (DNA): TGTGCCAGCAGCTTGGACCCTGGGACTTTCTACGAGCAGTACTTC.

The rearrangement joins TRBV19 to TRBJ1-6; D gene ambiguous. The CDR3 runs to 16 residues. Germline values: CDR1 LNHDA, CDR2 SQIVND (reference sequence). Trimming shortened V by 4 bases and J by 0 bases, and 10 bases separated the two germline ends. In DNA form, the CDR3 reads TGTGCCAGTAGTAGCCTGCGAAGCTCCTATAATTCACCCCTCCACTTT. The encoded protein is CASSSLRSSYNSPLHF.

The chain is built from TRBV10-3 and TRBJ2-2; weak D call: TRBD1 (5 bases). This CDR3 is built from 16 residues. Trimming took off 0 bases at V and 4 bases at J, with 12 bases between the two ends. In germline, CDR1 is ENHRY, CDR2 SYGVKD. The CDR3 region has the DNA TGTGCCATCAGTGAGTCGAGCAGGGCAGGCACCGGGGAGCTGTTTTTT. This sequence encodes CAISESSRAGTGELFF.

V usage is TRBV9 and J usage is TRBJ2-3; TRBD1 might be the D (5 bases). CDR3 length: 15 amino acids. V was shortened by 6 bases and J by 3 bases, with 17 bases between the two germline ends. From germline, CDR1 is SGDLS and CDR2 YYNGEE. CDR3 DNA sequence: TGTGCCAGCACCGAGGAGCAGGGTGGGACAGATACGCAGTATTTT. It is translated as CASTEEQGGTDTQYF.

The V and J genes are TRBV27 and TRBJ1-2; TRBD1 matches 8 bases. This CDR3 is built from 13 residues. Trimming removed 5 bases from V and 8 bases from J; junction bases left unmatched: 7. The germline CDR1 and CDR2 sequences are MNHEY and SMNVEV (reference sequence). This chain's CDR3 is CASSMTGAGGYTF. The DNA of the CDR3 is TGTGCCAGCAGTATGACAGGGGCTGGGGGCTACACCTTC.

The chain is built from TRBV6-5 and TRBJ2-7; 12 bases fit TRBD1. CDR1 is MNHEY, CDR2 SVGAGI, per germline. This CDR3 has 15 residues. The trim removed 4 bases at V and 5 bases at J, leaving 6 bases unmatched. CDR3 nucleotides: TGTGCCAGCAGTTCCCCGGGACAGGGGGCCCACGAGCAGTACTTC. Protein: CASSSPGQGAHEQYF.

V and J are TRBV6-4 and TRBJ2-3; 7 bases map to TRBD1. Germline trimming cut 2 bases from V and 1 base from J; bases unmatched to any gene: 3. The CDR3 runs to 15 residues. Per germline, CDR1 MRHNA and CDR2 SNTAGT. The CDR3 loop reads CASSDPDRGTDTQYF. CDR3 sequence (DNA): TGTGCCAGCAGTGACCCAGACAGGGGCACAGATACGCAGTATTTT.

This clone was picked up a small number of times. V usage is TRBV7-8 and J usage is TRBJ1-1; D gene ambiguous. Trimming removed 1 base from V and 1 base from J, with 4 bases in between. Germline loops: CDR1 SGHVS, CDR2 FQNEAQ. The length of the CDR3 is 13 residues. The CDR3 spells CASSLGRNTEAFF. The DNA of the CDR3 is TGTGCCAGCAGCTTAGGTAGGAACACTGAAGCTTTCTTT.

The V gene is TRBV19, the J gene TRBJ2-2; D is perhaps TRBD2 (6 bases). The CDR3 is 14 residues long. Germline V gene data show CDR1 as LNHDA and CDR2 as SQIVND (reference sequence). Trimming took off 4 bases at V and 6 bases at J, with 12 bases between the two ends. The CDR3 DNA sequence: TGTGCCAGTAGTAATCCATCGGGAGCCGGGGAGCTGTTTTTT. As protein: CASSNPSGAGELFF.

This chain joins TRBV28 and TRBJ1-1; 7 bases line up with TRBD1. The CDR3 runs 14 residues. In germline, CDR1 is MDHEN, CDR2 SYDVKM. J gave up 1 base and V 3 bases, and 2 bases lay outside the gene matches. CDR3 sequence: CASSLQGENTEAFF. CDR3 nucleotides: TGTGCCAGCAGTTTGCAGGGGGAGAACACTGAAGCTTTCTTT. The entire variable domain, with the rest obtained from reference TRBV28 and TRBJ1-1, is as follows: DVKVTQSSRYLVKRTGEKVFLECVQDMDHENMFWYRQDPGLGLRLIYFSYDVKMKEKGDIPEGYSVSREKKERFSLILESASTNQTSMYLCASSLQGENTEAFFGQGTRLTVV.

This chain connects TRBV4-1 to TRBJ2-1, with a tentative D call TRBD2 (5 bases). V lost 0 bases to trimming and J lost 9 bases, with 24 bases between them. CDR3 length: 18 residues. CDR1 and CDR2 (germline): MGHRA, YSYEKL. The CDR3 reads CASSQDFGSSILIGEQFF. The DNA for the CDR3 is TGCGCCAGCAGCCAAGATTTCGGTTCTAGCATTCTCATCGGTGAGCAGTTCTTC.

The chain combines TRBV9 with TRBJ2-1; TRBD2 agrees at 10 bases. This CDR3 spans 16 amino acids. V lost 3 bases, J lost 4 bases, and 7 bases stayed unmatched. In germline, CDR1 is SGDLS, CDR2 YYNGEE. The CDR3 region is CASSDLGTSVYNEQFF. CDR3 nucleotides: TGTGCCAGCAGCGATCTCGGGACTAGCGTTTACAATGAGCAGTTCTTC.